The clone carrying this T cell receptor beta chain was seen a single time. The sample originates from a study of blood T cell repertoires in COVID-19. For the study at large: COVID-19 samples, acute and convalescent, were from the United States, Italy and Spain. In each case, the material was cDNA or gDNA derived from T cells, B-cell-depleted T cells, or PBMCs.

The CDR3 sequence is 16 residues long. The germline CDR1 and CDR2 sequences are MDHEN and SYDVKM. V lost 5 bases and J 1 base, leaving 15 bases between the germline ends. Original processing methods: Cell counts per sample came from amplifying reference gene primers. TCRdb's copy holds only in-frame clones and misses some; the assay was immunoSEQ multiplex PCR. V and J calls and clone size are copied from that table; D and trimming were computed from the DNA. The sample has roughly 120,000 clones, 70% to 90% seen once. Sequencing was performed on peripheral blood. The clonotype originates from a human donor in a cohort sampled during active COVID-19. This chain links TRBV28 with TRBJ1-3; D might be TRBD1 (6 bases). The CDR3 protein is CASSLPAGQSGNTIYF. The CDR3 bases are TGTGCCAGCAGTCTCCCCGCAGGACAGTCTGGAAACACCATATATTTT.